These 31 T cell receptor beta chains originate from one sample sequenced in a study of human T cells and chemical hapten exposure. A single record per CDR3 protein comes from TCRdb applying MiXCR to the RACE reads. The sample yields around 110,000 distinct CDR3 sequences, 9% to 15% seen once. Time point indicated: pre-sensitization, week 0. Treatment given: therapeutic diphenylcyclopropenone sensitization with weekly scalp DPC. The sequences come from whole blood, collected in connection with sensitization to the hapten diphenylcyclopropenone (DPC). The receptors derive from a woman aged 50 to 60 with alopecia areata. Some clones in this sample may be carry-over from other donors' samples.

V usage is TRBV29-1 and J usage is TRBJ1-5; D remains ambiguous. The CDR3 has 14 residues. The V and J ends lost 4 bases and 4 bases respectively, with 14 bases between them. From germline, CDR1 is SQVTM and CDR2 ANQGSEA. CDR3 loop: CSVGARQTNQPQHF. The CDR3 bases are TGCAGCGTTGGGGCGCGGCAGACTAATCAGCCCCAGCATTTT.

This clonotype showed up many times. The rearrangement joins TRBV5-1 to TRBJ1-2; D is uncertain. The CDR3 covers 12 residues. Germline-derived CDR1 and CDR2 are SGHRS and YFSETQ. The V end was cut by 0 bases, the J end by 7 bases, with 7 bases between. This CDR3 reads CASSLEGVGYTF. CDR3 bases: TGCGCCAGCAGCTTGGAAGGAGTTGGCTACACCTTC.

This clonotype occurred many times. V and J are TRBV10-3 and TRBJ2-5; D is perhaps TRBD1 (5 bases). The V and J ends lost 5 bases and 3 bases respectively, with 19 bases between them. This CDR3 has 16 residues. From germline, CDR1 is ENHRY and CDR2 SYGVKD. The CDR3 DNA reads TGTGCCATCAGTCCTGGTACAGGAGTCCTTGAAGAGACCCAGTACTTC. It yields the protein CAISPGTGVLEETQYF.

This clonotype has a handful of counts. The V and J genes are TRBV28 and TRBJ1-2; a weak D match, TRBD1 (5 bases). CDR3 length: 16 amino acids. In germline, CDR1 is MDHEN, CDR2 SYDVKM. Trimming removed 7 bases at V and 4 bases at J, with 22 bases between. DNA for the CDR3: TGTGCCAGCATTACGGGGGGGACCCAAACCTCCTATGGCTACACCTTC. This sequence encodes CASITGGTQTSYGYTF.

This clonotype showed up many times. The CDR3 DNA reads as TGTGCCAGCAGCTCCGTCACCAGGACTAGTACTCCCTACGAGCAGTACTTC. Translation: CASSSVTRTSTPYEQYF. The chain carries TRBV7-6 and TRBJ2-7; TRBD2 agrees at 7 bases. V lost 4 bases to trimming and J lost 2 bases; unmatched junction nucleotides: 14. Germline V gene lookup returns CDR1 SGHVS and CDR2 FNYEAQ. CDR3 length equals 17 residues.

Note on this clonotype: This may arise from a read error, as a much more abundant clone is one base away. CDR3 in amino acids: CASSPRLVRQSSRKYF. The CDR3 DNA reads TGTGCCAGCAGCCCCCGGTTGGTCAGACAATCGAGCAGAAAGTACTTC. The chain recombines TRBV7-8 with TRBJ2-7; D call uncertain. The germline CDR1 and CDR2 sequences are SGHVS and FQNEAQ. The CDR3 totals 16 residues. Deletions cut 5 bases from V and 11 bases from J, with 28 bases between.

CDR3 nucleotide sequence: TGTGCCAGTAGTATAGACCCGGACAGGAACTATGGCTACACCTTC. It encodes CASSIDPDRNYGYTF. This sequence joins TRBV19 and TRBJ1-2; 7 positions agree with TRBD1. The CDR3 covers 15 residues. Trimming took 0 bases from V and 2 from J; bases not matched to a gene: 3. Germline lookup yields CDR1 LNHDA and CDR2 SQIVND (reference sequence).

The count of this clonotype is one. The chain employs TRBV29-1 and TRBJ2-3, with D possibly being TRBD1 or TRBD2 (5 bases each). CDR3 length equals 12 residues. V gave up 5 bases and J gave up 4 bases, with 10 bases separating them. The germline V gene has CDR1 SQVTM and CDR2 ANQGSEA. The CDR3 DNA sequence: TGCAGCGTTCCCTTGGGACCAGATACGCAGTATTTT. This gives the protein CSVPLGPDTQYF.

The CDR3 coding sequence is TGTGCCATCATGGGATCCTACGAGCAGTACTTC. Its protein product is CAIMGSYEQYF. The chain employs TRBV10-3 and TRBJ2-7; D is ambiguous. V dropped 7 bases and J dropped 1 base, with 5 bases sitting between them. The CDR3 spans 11 residues. Germline assignment: CDR1 ENHRY and CDR2 SYGVKD.

The CDR3 sequence: CATSFTNGPPLYF. CDR3 nucleotides: TGTGCCACCAGCTTTACCAACGGACCTCCTCTGTACTTC. This chain uses TRBV15 with TRBJ2-5, with D uncertain. This CDR3 has 13 residues. Between the trimmed V and J ends, which lost 5 bases and 13 bases, there was a span of 20 bases. Germline lookup yields CDR1 LNHNV and CDR2 YYDKDF (reference sequence).

This clonotype was observed many times. The gene calls are TRBV5-1 and TRBJ2-3; the D gene is possibly TRBD1 (5 bases). Germline V gene data show CDR1 as SGHRS and CDR2 as YFSETQ. Trimming removed 4 bases from V and 0 bases from J, with 9 bases in between. This CDR3 has 14 amino acids. CDR3 DNA sequence: TGCGCCAGCAGCCTAGGACAAAGCACAGATACGCAGTATTTT. This sequence encodes CASSLGQSTDTQYF.

The chain uses TRBV11-2 and TRBJ2-5, with 7 bases matching TRBD1. This CDR3 has 14 amino acids. CDR1 SGHAT and CDR2 FQNNGV come from the germline V gene. Germline trimming cut 2 bases from V and 5 bases from J; bases unmatched to any gene: 5. The CDR3 DNA reads TGTGCCAGCAGCTTATGGACAGGACATGAGACCCAGTACTTC. This sequence encodes CASSLWTGHETQYF.

There are many counts of this clonotype. The chain carries TRBV4-1 and TRBJ1-6; TRBD1 is a possible D gene (6 bases). This CDR3 contains 14 residues. Per the germline V gene, CDR1 is MGHRA and CDR2 is YSYEKL. V dropped 3 bases and J dropped 9 bases, with 12 bases sitting between them. In DNA form, the CDR3 reads TGCGCCAGCAGCCAGGGGACATCCACTTCACCCCTCCACTTT. It encodes CASSQGTSTSPLHF.

This clonotype has at least ten counts. The rearrangement uses TRBV12-3 or TRBV12-4 and TRBJ2-7; a possible D gene is TRBD1 (6 bases). V was pared by 6 bases and J by 4 bases, with 10 bases between. This CDR3 comprises 12 residues. The CDR3 is CASSGQSYEQYF. The CDR3 DNA is TGTGCCAGCAGCGGACAGTCATACGAGCAGTACTTC.

The chain couples TRBV7-2 to TRBJ1-4; maybe TRBD1 (5 bases). CDR1 and CDR2 from the germline V gene are SGHTA and FQGNSA. V was trimmed by 5 bases and J by 4 bases, leaving 11 bases between them. The CDR3 spans 14 residues. Written as DNA, the CDR3 is TGTGCCAGCAGCGCCGACAGCTATAATGAAAAACTGTTTTTT. This translates into CASSADSYNEKLFF. Supplemented by reference TRBV7-2 and TRBJ1-4, the full variable domain reads GAGVSQSPSNKVTEKGKDVELRCDPISGHTALYWYRQSLGQGLEFLIYFQGNSAPDKSGLPSDRFSAERTGGSVSTLTIQRTQQEDSAVYLCASSADSYNEKLFFGSGTQLSVL.

V gene TRBV18 combines with J gene TRBJ2-5; the match to TRBD1 covers 8 bases. In germline, CDR1 is KGHSH, CDR2 LQKENI. The J segment lost 4 bases and the V segment lost 4 bases, leaving 8 bases of the junction unmatched. This CDR3 region has 15 residues. In DNA, the CDR3 is TGTGCCAGCTCACAGGACAGGGATCGGGGAGAGACCCAGTACTTC. Translation: CASSQDRDRGETQYF.

V is TRBV6-2 or TRBV6-3 and J is TRBJ1-1, with 8 positions matching TRBD1. In germline, CDR1 is MNHEY, CDR2 SVGEGT. The CDR3 contains 15 residues. V shed 4 bases and J 4 bases; nucleotides not matched to a gene: 8. CDR3: CASSFRQGIPTEAFF. The DNA of the CDR3 is TGTGCCAGCAGTTTCCGACAGGGGATCCCCACTGAAGCTTTCTTT.

This clonotype was counted a few times. The V and J genes are TRBV29-1 and TRBJ2-3; the D is unclear. The V gene's germline CDR1 is SQVTM and CDR2 ANQGSEA. This CDR3 is 13 amino acids long. Deletions cut 6 bases from V and 2 bases from J, with 12 bases between. The CDR3 DNA reads TGCAGCGTCTCGCGGAGCCCCACAGATACGCAGTATTTT. Encoded protein: CSVSRSPTDTQYF.

Many counts were recorded for this clonotype. The V call is TRBV7-6, the J call TRBJ2-3; no clear D gene. The CDR3 is 11 residues long. The V end was cut by 5 bases, the J end by 6 bases, with 6 bases between. Germline lookup yields CDR1 SGHVS and CDR2 FNYEAQ. The CDR3 DNA is TGTGCCAGCAGCGTAAGGGATACGCAGTATTTT. It is translated as CASSVRDTQYF.

The chain employs TRBV7-9 and TRBJ2-7; D unresolved. Germline values: CDR1 SEHNR, CDR2 FQNEAQ (reference sequence). The V and J ends lost 5 bases and 5 bases respectively, with 10 bases between them. The CDR3 runs 12 residues. The CDR3 DNA is TGTGCCAGCAGCCTACACACCAACGAGCAGTACTTC. The encoded protein is CASSLHTNEQYF.

This clonotype turned up a few times. This rearrangement joins TRBV6-6 to TRBJ2-1, with D tentatively TRBD1 (5 bases). Trimming left V 4 bases short and J 6 bases short, with 16 bases between. The germline V gene encodes CDR1 MNHNY and CDR2 SVGAGI (reference sequence). The CDR3 covers 15 residues. As DNA, the CDR3 is TGTGCCAGCAGTTCACACCAAGACAGAATCAATGAGCAGTTCTTC. Protein product: CASSSHQDRINEQFF.

This sequence joins TRBV7-6 and TRBJ2-1; D is unresolved. V was shortened by 5 bases and J by 5 bases, with 4 bases between the two germline ends. There are 11 residues in the CDR3. The germline V gene encodes CDR1 SGHVS and CDR2 FNYEAQ. CDR3 loop: CASSAHNEQFF. The CDR3 nucleotides are TGTGCCAGCAGCGCCCACAATGAGCAGTTCTTC.

This clonotype came up a few times. CDR3 sequence (DNA): TGTGCCAGCAGCCAATCTTCGGGTCGCGGATGGCAGTTCTTC. It yields the protein CASSQSSGRGWQFF. This chain uses TRBV3-1 with TRBJ2-1; D gene unclear. The CDR3 spans 14 residues. The germline V gene has CDR1 LGHDT and CDR2 YNNKEL (reference sequence). Trimming took 2 bases from V and 12 from J, leaving 17 bases between them.

This chain connects TRBV28 to TRBJ1-5; D is undetermined. Trimming removed 5 bases from V and 0 bases from J, with 8 bases in between. The CDR3 is 14 amino acids. The germline gives CDR1 MDHEN, CDR2 SYDVKM. CDR3: CASSPSHSNQPQHF. CDR3 DNA sequence: TGTGCCAGCAGTCCCAGCCATAGCAATCAGCCCCAGCATTTT.

This chain's CDR3 is CASSLGSSGSPLHF. The CDR3 DNA follows: TGTGCCAGCAGCCTCGGGAGTTCGGGTTCACCCCTCCACTTT. The chain carries TRBV6-6 and TRBJ1-6, with D hard to call. V gave up 6 bases and J gave up 9 bases, with 15 bases separating them. The CDR3 totals 14 residues. Germline V lookup: CDR1 MNHNY, CDR2 SVGAGI (reference sequence).

J is TRBJ1-5 and V is TRBV6-1; 12 positions match TRBD1. Trimming removed 5 bases from V and 4 bases from J; junction bases left unmatched: 3. The CDR3 totals 15 residues. Germline lookup yields CDR1 MNHNS and CDR2 SASEGT. The CDR3 DNA sequence: TGTGCCAGCAGTCCGGGACAGGGGGCTAATCAGCCCCAGCATTTT. Translated, it gives CASSPGQGANQPQHF.

The chain carries TRBV4-3 and TRBJ1-1, with 10 bases lining up with TRBD1. Germline-derived CDR1 and CDR2 are LGHNA and YSLEER. The J segment lost 0 bases and the V segment lost 1 base, leaving 8 bases of the junction unmatched. The CDR3 has 18 residues. The CDR3 loop is CASSQGTGTGAVNTEAFF. In DNA form, the CDR3 reads TGCGCCAGCAGCCAAGGTACCGGGACAGGGGCAGTGAACACTGAAGCTTTCTTT.

The chain has TRBV18 and TRBJ2-5; no firm D call. This CDR3 has 12 amino acids. Trimming took 9 bases from V and 0 from J, leaving 8 bases between them. The V gene's germline CDR1 is KGHSH and CDR2 LQKENI. CDR3 amino acids: CASRRYQETQYF. CDR3 DNA sequence: TGTGCCAGTCGAAGGTACCAAGAGACCCAGTACTTC. The variable domain in full, with the rest retrieved from reference TRBV18 and TRBJ2-5, is NAGVMQNPRHLVRRRGQEARLRCSPMKGHSHVYWYRQLPEEGLKFMVYLQKENIIDESGMPKERFSAEFPKEGPSILRIQQVVRGDSAAYFCASRRYQETQYFGPGTRLLVL.

The chain carries TRBV20-1 and TRBJ2-1; a weak D match, TRBD2 (6 bases). The CDR3 runs to 13 residues. Trimming removed 3 bases from V and 8 bases from J, with 14 bases in between. Germline V gene lookup returns CDR1 DFQATT and CDR2 SNEGSKA (reference sequence). The CDR3 bases are TGCAGTGCTAGTAGTGGGGAGCGGGATGAGCAGTTCTTC. This codes for CSASSGERDEQFF.

This rearrangement joins TRBV5-8 to TRBJ1-1, with 8 bases aligning to TRBD1. V shed 4 bases, J shed 4 bases, and the junction held 12 bases outside the gene matches. Per germline, CDR1 SGHTS and CDR2 YDEGEE. The CDR3 loop spans 16 amino acids. This chain's CDR3 is CASSRRRLTGGTEAFF. The CDR3, as DNA: TGTGCCAGCAGCCGACGACGATTAACAGGGGGCACTGAAGCTTTCTTT. The variable domain in full, completed from reference TRBV5-8 and TRBJ1-1, reads EAGVTQSPTHLIKTRGQQATLRCSPISGHTSVYWYQQALGLGLQFLLWYDEGEERNRGNFPPRFSGRQFPNYSSELNVNALELEDSALYLCASSRRRLTGGTEAFFGQGTRLTVV.

This clonotype was observed a few times. V usage is TRBV7-2 and J usage is TRBJ2-7; no reliable D call. CDR3 size: 13 residues. Germline CDR1 reads SGHTA; CDR2 reads FQGNSA. The V end lost 1 base, the J end lost 3 bases, and 7 bases lay between the germline ends. The CDR3 is CASSLGYIYEQYF. CDR3 DNA sequence: TGTGCCAGCAGCTTAGGGTACATCTACGAGCAGTACTTC.